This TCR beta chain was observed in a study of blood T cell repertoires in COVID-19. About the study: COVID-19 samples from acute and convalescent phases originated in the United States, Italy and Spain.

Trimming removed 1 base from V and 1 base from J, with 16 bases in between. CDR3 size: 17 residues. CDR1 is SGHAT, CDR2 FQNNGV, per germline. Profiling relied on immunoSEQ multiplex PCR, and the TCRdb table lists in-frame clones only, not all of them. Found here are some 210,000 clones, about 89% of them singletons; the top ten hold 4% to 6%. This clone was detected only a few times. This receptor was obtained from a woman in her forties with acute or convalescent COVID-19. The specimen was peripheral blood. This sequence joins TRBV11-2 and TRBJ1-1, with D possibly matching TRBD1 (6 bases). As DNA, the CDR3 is TGTGCCAGCAGCTTAGCCAGGGGTGGCAGGGCGAACACTGAAGCTTTCTTT. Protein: CASSLARGGRANTEAFF.